The 24 T cell receptor beta chains below all came from one sample that was sequenced in a study of T-cell memory formation after mild COVID-19. One entry per CDR3 protein, called by TCRdb with MiXCR from the 5' RACE reads. The profile shows some 130,000 distinct CDR3 sequences, around a sixth of them singletons. Sequences were obtained from PBMCs or a T cell subset sorted from them (not recorded which). The receptor source for this set is an adult woman who had mild COVID-19 (a few samples of this study predate the infection). Cell type and time point are not known.

This clonotype was seen a few times. V gene TRBV5-1 combines with J gene TRBJ2-7, with D maybe TRBD2 (5 bases). Per germline, CDR1 SGHRS and CDR2 YFSETQ. V lost 4 bases to trimming and J lost 5 bases, with 16 bases between them. This CDR3 has 14 amino acids. The CDR3 DNA reads TGCGCCAGCAGCCATTACATCGGTAGCGACGAGCAGTACTTC. It codes for CASSHYIGSDEQYF.

The sample holds a few counts of this clonotype. The chain combines TRBV20-1 with TRBJ1-1; D is undetermined. The CDR3 loop spans 13 amino acids. Germline V gives CDR1 DFQATT, CDR2 SNEGSKA (reference sequence). V lost 2 bases to trimming and J lost 4 bases, with 11 bases between them. CDR3 sequence (DNA): TGCAGTGCTAGACTGGACCAGGCCACTGAAGCTTTCTTT. Its translation: CSARLDQATEAFF.

This chain links TRBV5-6 with TRBJ2-7, with D tentatively TRBD1 or TRBD2 (5 bases each). The V end was cut by 0 bases, the J end by 0 bases, with 13 bases between. CDR3 length: 16 amino acids. The germline gives CDR1 SGHDT, CDR2 YYEEEE. The CDR3 sequence: CASSLGGWGSSYEQYF. The CDR3 DNA sequence: TGTGCCAGCAGCTTGGGAGGCTGGGGGAGCTCCTACGAGCAGTACTTC.

This chain connects TRBV5-1 to TRBJ2-2, with D perhaps matching TRBD1 (6 bases). In germline, CDR1 is SGHRS, CDR2 YFSETQ. Deletions cut 0 bases from V and 4 bases from J, with 10 bases between. The CDR3 runs 15 residues. The CDR3 is CASSLVQGGTGELFF. The CDR3 region has the DNA TGCGCCAGCAGCTTGGTACAGGGTGGCACCGGGGAGCTGTTTTTT.

This clonotype was detected only a few times. The rearrangement joins TRBV29-1 to TRBJ2-3; 8 bases are a match to TRBD2. The CDR3 runs to 13 residues. V trimming: 4 bases; J trimming: 6 bases; junction bases outside the gene matches: 6. Per germline, CDR1 SQVTM and CDR2 ANQGSEA. CDR3 bases: TGCAGCGTTGCCAGCGGGAGTAGGGATACGCAGTATTTT. Protein: CSVASGSRDTQYF.

The CDR3 loop is CASSQDRGTQYF. CDR3 bases: TGCGCCAGCAGCCAAGATCGGGGGACCCAGTACTTC. The V gene is TRBV4-3, the J gene TRBJ2-5; D is possibly TRBD2 (5 bases). V was shortened by 0 bases and J by 7 bases, with 6 bases between the two germline ends. The CDR3 loop spans 12 amino acids. The germline gives CDR1 LGHNA, CDR2 YSLEER.

In the case of this clonotype: This may be a read error: a much more frequent sequence differs by one nucleotide. The chain couples TRBV20-1 to TRBJ2-7, with 9 bases that match TRBD2. There are 15 residues in the CDR3. Trimming at V came to 6 bases and at J to 3 bases, leaving 12 bases not matched to a gene. The germline V gene encodes CDR1 DFQATT and CDR2 SNEGSKA (reference sequence). The CDR3 DNA follows: TGCAGTGCCCCGCGAATAGCGGGAGCCCACTACGAGCAGTACTTC. Translation gives CSAPRIAGAHYEQYF.

The sample holds many counts of this clonotype. The chain has TRBV27 and TRBJ2-1, with D possibly being TRBD2 (6 bases). Germline V gene data show CDR1 as MNHEY and CDR2 as SMNVEV (reference sequence). CDR3 length equals 15 residues. Trimming pared 3 bases from V and 6 bases from J, leaving 15 bases between. The CDR3 DNA sequence: TGTGCCAGCAGTTTCCTCCCCTTACTAGCCAATGAGCAGTTCTTC. Translated: CASSFLPLLANEQFF.

The chain has TRBV7-3 and TRBJ2-7; TRBD1 might be the D (5 bases). The CDR3 sequence is 18 residues long. V was clipped by 5 bases and J by 1 base, with 24 bases between them. The germline CDR1 and CDR2 sequences are SGHTA and FQGTGA. CDR3 loop: CASSPSPQQGSTSYEQYF. In nucleotides, the CDR3 is TGTGCCAGCAGCCCATCCCCCCAGCAGGGATCCACTTCCTACGAGCAGTACTTC.

Comment on this clonotype: A read error may account for a junction end that differs from germline. This chain links TRBV20-1 with TRBJ1-1; 7 nucleotides agree with TRBD1. This CDR3 has 14 amino acids. Germline V gives CDR1 DFQATT, CDR2 SNEGSKA (reference sequence). The CDR3 coding sequence is TGCAGTGCTAGCCCCGGGACAGCGAACACTGAAGCTATCTTT. Translated: CSASPGTANTEAIF.

J is TRBJ2-2 and V is TRBV7-2, with TRBD2 matching over 7 bases. The CDR3 has 17 residues. The J segment lost 1 base and the V segment lost 1 base, leaving 6 bases of the junction unmatched. Germline V gene data show CDR1 as SGHTA and CDR2 as FQGNSA. The CDR3 DNA reads TGTGCCAGCAGCTTAGGCAGCGGGATTAGGAACACCGGGGAGCTGTTTTTT. Residues: CASSLGSGIRNTGELFF.

V gene TRBV20-1 combines with J gene TRBJ2-7; D possibly matches TRBD1 or TRBD2 (6 bases each). There are 15 residues in the CDR3. In germline, CDR1 is DFQATT, CDR2 SNEGSKA (reference sequence). The V end lost 7 bases, the J end lost 3 bases, and 22 bases lay between the germline ends. This chain's CDR3 is CSGRGARQARYEQYF. The CDR3 DNA reads TGCAGTGGGAGGGGGGCGAGGCAAGCCCGCTACGAGCAGTACTTC.

CDR3 bases: TGTGCCTGGAGTGAGTGGCGGTGGGTGGATACGCAGTATTTT. Protein: CAWSEWRWVDTQYF. The chain couples TRBV30 to TRBJ2-3; D call uncertain. The V end lost 1 base, the J end lost 6 bases, and 14 bases lay between the germline ends. This CDR3 region has 14 residues. Germline CDR1 is GTSNPN and CDR2 is SVGIG (reference sequence). Together with reference TRBV30 and TRBJ2-3, the CDR3 gives the full variable domain: SQTIHQWPATLVQPVGSPLSLECTVEGTSNPNLYWYRQAAGRGLQLLFYSVGIGQISSEVPQNLSASRPQDRQFILSSKKLLLSDSGFYLCAWSEWRWVDTQYFGPGTRLTVL.

A few counts support this clonotype. This sequence joins TRBV9 and TRBJ2-1; D uncertain. Trimming stripped 2 bases from V and 4 bases from J, with 10 bases between. The CDR3 extends over 14 amino acids. Germline V gives CDR1 SGDLS, CDR2 YYNGEE. Written as DNA, the CDR3 is TGTGCCAGCAGCGTTGGAGTGCAGTACAATGAGCAGTTCTTC. Residues: CASSVGVQYNEQFF.

This clonotype was detected a few times. The chain joins TRBV4-1 to TRBJ2-7; possible D gene TRBD2, 6 bases. The CDR3 covers 15 residues. V was shortened by 1 base and J by 0 bases, with 10 bases between the two germline ends. Germline-derived CDR1 and CDR2 are MGHRA and YSYEKL. This chain's CDR3 is CASSQVVGLSYEQYF. In DNA, the CDR3 is TGCGCCAGCAGCCAAGTCGTGGGACTCTCCTACGAGCAGTACTTC.

The J gene is TRBJ2-1, the V gene TRBV6-2 or TRBV6-3; tentatively, D is TRBD2 (5 bases). Trimming removed 0 bases from V and 2 bases from J, with 11 bases in between. Per germline, CDR1 MNHEY and CDR2 SVGEGT. This CDR3 has 16 amino acids. The CDR3 DNA follows: TGTGCCAGCAGTTACTCGACACGGGATCCCTACAATGAGCAGTTCTTC. Residues: CASSYSTRDPYNEQFF.

This chain uses TRBV2 with TRBJ1-5; 8 bases match TRBD1. This CDR3 has 15 amino acids. Germline V lookup: CDR1 SNHLY, CDR2 FYNNEI. Trimming took 5 bases from V and 1 from J; bases not matched to a gene: 4. The CDR3 protein is CASSNYRGSNQPQHF. The CDR3 DNA sequence: TGTGCCAGCAGTAACTACAGGGGGAGCAATCAGCCCCAGCATTTT.

This clonotype turned up a few times. V usage is TRBV30 and J usage is TRBJ1-1, with D tentatively TRBD1 (5 bases). The CDR3 sequence is 13 residues long. The ends were cut back, 4 bases at V and 6 bases at J, with 15 bases in the middle. Looked up from germline, CDR1 is GTSNPN and CDR2 is SVGIG (reference sequence). The CDR3 DNA is TGTGCCTGGACGGGGCAAAACGGCGCTGAAGCTTTCTTT. Residues: CAWTGQNGAEAFF.

The gene calls are TRBV5-1 and TRBJ2-5, with D hard to call. This CDR3 spans 12 amino acids. The germline CDR1 and CDR2 sequences are SGHRS and YFSETQ. The ends were cut back, 4 bases at V and 5 bases at J, with 9 bases in the middle. For the CDR3, the DNA is TGCGCCAGCAGCCCTGGGTGGGAGACCCAGTACTTC. This encodes CASSPGWETQYF.

This clonotype was seen only a few times. The chain combines TRBV9 with TRBJ2-7, with D uncertain. This CDR3 comprises 13 residues. Germline CDR1 SGDLS, CDR2 YYNGEE. Between the trimmed V and J ends, which lost 4 bases and 7 bases, there was a span of 15 bases. The CDR3 is CASSSRDFGEQYF. CDR3 DNA: TGTGCCAGCAGCTCTAGAGATTTCGGTGAGCAGTACTTC.

This clonotype was seen a handful of times. The chain links TRBV5-1 to TRBJ2-1, with a tentative D call TRBD2 (5 bases). The ends were cut back, 0 bases at V and 7 bases at J, with 14 bases in the middle. Germline-derived CDR1 and CDR2 are SGHRS and YFSETQ. The CDR3 runs to 15 residues. CDR3 amino acids: CASSLAKLRENEQFF. CDR3 in DNA: TGCGCCAGCAGCTTGGCTAAATTAAGGGAGAATGAGCAGTTCTTC.

The V call is TRBV12-3 or TRBV12-4, the J call TRBJ1-2; D is unresolved. V shed 6 bases and J shed 4 bases, with 9 bases lying between them. The CDR3 extends over 12 amino acids. The CDR3 protein is CASSRSPYGYTF. The CDR3 coding sequence is TGTGCCAGCAGCAGGAGCCCCTATGGCTACACCTTC.

This chain joins TRBV7-8 and TRBJ1-1, with 9 nucleotides matching TRBD1. This CDR3 is 15 amino acids long. V lost 3 bases and J lost 6; bases outside the gene matches: 8. From germline, CDR1 is SGHVS and CDR2 FQNEAQ. DNA for the CDR3: TGTGCCAGCAGCTTTTCGAGGACAGGGGTATCTGAAGCTTTCTTT. Its protein is CASSFSRTGVSEAFF.

In this sample, this clonotype turned up many times. The chain is built from TRBV4-1 and TRBJ2-1; either TRBD1 or TRBD2 may supply D (5 bases each). CDR1 and CDR2 from the germline V gene are MGHRA and YSYEKL. The CDR3 is 16 amino acids. Between the trimmed V and J ends, which lost 0 bases and 0 bases, there was a span of 9 bases. The CDR3 reads CASSQDWGSSYNEQFF. The CDR3 bases are TGCGCCAGCAGCCAAGATTGGGGGAGCTCCTACAATGAGCAGTTCTTC.